The 18 T cell receptor beta chains below come from one sample, sequenced in a study of sequential checkpoint blockade in melanoma. Profiling relied on immunoSEQ multiplex PCR, and the TCRdb table lists in-frame clones only, not all of them. The table has some 30,000 clones, roughly 91% seen once; the top ten hold 14%. Specified treatment: randomized to nivolumab then ipilimumab (arm A) or the reverse (arm B). This material consisted of CD8+ T cells sorted from blood (inferred from file names), taken from a patient given nivolumab and ipilimumab in sequence. All receptors derive from a human donor with melanoma.

The genes are TRBV28 and TRBJ1-1; tentative D call: TRBD1 (5 bases). The CDR3 consists of 12 residues. The germline V and J ends were trimmed by 6 bases and 9 bases, with 14 bases remaining between them. Germline V gene sequence: CDR1 MDHEN, CDR2 SYDVKM. This CDR3 reads CASSYWTSQAFF. CDR3 nucleotide sequence: TGTGCCAGCAGCTACTGGACATCCCAAGCTTTCTTT.

This clone was observed a single time. V and J are TRBV27 and TRBJ2-7, with TRBD2 matching 10 bases. The trim removed 5 bases at V and 2 bases at J, leaving 12 bases unmatched. This CDR3 is 17 amino acids long. Germline lookup yields CDR1 MNHEY and CDR2 SMNVEV (reference sequence). Here the CDR3 reads CASSPPPSGRVPYEQYF. CDR3 in DNA: TGTGCCAGCAGTCCCCCCCCAAGCGGGAGGGTACCCTACGAGCAGTACTTC.

The chain is built from TRBV28 and TRBJ2-5, with 9 bases aligning to TRBD1. Germline CDR1 is MDHEN and CDR2 is SYDVKM. There are 14 residues in the CDR3. After removal of 5 bases from V and 11 bases from J, the junction contained 12 bases not matched to a gene. CDR3 DNA sequence: TGTGCCAGCAGTACCCGGGACAGGGAGTGGGAGCAGTACTTC. Translating it yields CASSTRDREWEQYF.

This chain joins TRBV7-9 and TRBJ2-7; 9 bases agree with TRBD1. V shed 5 bases and J 5 bases; nucleotides not matched to a gene: 4. The CDR3 contains 13 residues. Per the germline V gene, CDR1 is SEHNR and CDR2 is FQNEAQ (reference sequence). The DNA for the CDR3 is TGTGCCAGCAGCCCAACAGGGGGCCACGAGCAGTACTTC. Its protein is CASSPTGGHEQYF.

The chain has TRBV7-9 and TRBJ2-1; 12 nucleotides match TRBD2. Germline assignment: CDR1 SEHNR and CDR2 FQNEAQ (reference sequence). The CDR3 is made up of 14 amino acids. The trim removed 5 bases at V and 9 bases at J, leaving 5 bases unmatched. In DNA, the CDR3 is TGTGCCAGCAGCCTGCTAGCGGGAGGGCCTGAGCAGTTCTTC. Encoded protein: CASSLLAGGPEQFF.

This rearrangement joins TRBV27 to TRBJ2-3; D perhaps matches TRBD2 (5 bases). Trimming pared 4 bases from V and 3 bases from J, leaving 11 bases between. The CDR3 loop spans 14 amino acids. Germline values: CDR1 MNHEY, CDR2 SMNVEV (reference sequence). As DNA, the CDR3 is TGTGCCAGCAGTTACGGAGAGGGAACAGATACGCAGTATTTT. Translating gives CASSYGEGTDTQYF.

The gene calls are TRBV4-1 and TRBJ2-1; no clear D. V was pared by 2 bases and J by 0 bases, with 8 bases between. The CDR3 has 15 amino acids. CDR1 is MGHRA, CDR2 YSYEKL, per germline. The CDR3 DNA reads as TGCGCCAGCAGCCAAACAGCTCTCTCCTACAATGAGCAGTTCTTC. It specifies CASSQTALSYNEQFF.

CDR3: CASSYSRGSGNTIYF. The CDR3 nucleotides are TGTGCCAGCAGTTACTCGAGAGGGAGTGGAAACACCATATATTTT. The chain carries TRBV6-5 and TRBJ1-3; no clear D. Germline lookup yields CDR1 MNHEY and CDR2 SVGAGI. The CDR3 loop spans 15 amino acids. Trimming stripped 0 bases from V and 3 bases from J, with 9 bases between.

The V gene is TRBV15, the J gene TRBJ1-5; the D gene is possibly TRBD1 (5 bases). Germline V gene data show CDR1 as LNHNV and CDR2 as YYDKDF (reference sequence). This CDR3 is built from 12 residues. V dropped 6 bases and J dropped 11 bases, with 14 bases sitting between them. The CDR3 loop is CATSGGGGAQHF. In DNA form, the CDR3 reads TGTGCCACCAGTGGGGGTGGGGGGGCCCAGCATTTT.

The rearrangement joins TRBV7-3 to TRBJ2-3, with D perhaps TRBD1 (5 bases). The germline gives CDR1 SGHTA, CDR2 FQGTGA. The CDR3 runs 13 residues. Trimming pared 2 bases from V and 4 bases from J, leaving 7 bases between. The CDR3 bases are TGTGCCAGCAGCTTAGGGGCCGCAGATACGCAGTATTTT. Translation gives CASSLGAADTQYF.

J is TRBJ2-7 and V is TRBV27; D is possibly TRBD2 (6 bases). V was trimmed by 2 bases and J by 0 bases, leaving 8 bases between them. Germline CDR1 is MNHEY and CDR2 is SMNVEV (reference sequence). CDR3 length: 14 residues. The CDR3 nucleotides are TGTGCCAGCAGTTTAGCGGGAAGCTCCTACGAGCAGTACTTC. Protein product: CASSLAGSSYEQYF.

This chain links TRBV25-1 with TRBJ2-7; D is possibly TRBD1 or TRBD2 (5 bases each). Trimming shortened V by 0 bases and J by 7 bases, and 7 bases separated the two germline ends. Germline V gene data show CDR1 as MGHDK and CDR2 as SYGVNS. The CDR3 covers 12 residues. The CDR3 nucleotides read TGTGCCAGCAGTGAATATTGGGGGGAGCAGTACGTC. It specifies CASSEYWGEQYV.

This clone was detected only a few times. The V and J genes are TRBV7-9 and TRBJ1-4, with D possibly being TRBD1 (6 bases). Trimming took off 1 base at V and 10 bases at J, with 10 bases between the two ends. The CDR3 has 13 amino acids. Germline V gene lookup returns CDR1 SEHNR and CDR2 FQNEAQ (reference sequence). The CDR3 loop is CASSLDRERKLFF. The CDR3 nucleotides are TGTGCCAGCAGCTTAGACAGGGAACGAAAACTGTTTTTT.

J is TRBJ2-7 and V is TRBV28; 8 bases are a match to TRBD2. The length of the CDR3 is 15 residues. The V and J ends lost 3 bases and 0 bases, in that order; junction bases with no gene match: 4. Germline-derived CDR1 and CDR2 are MDHEN and SYDVKM. CDR3 sequence reads: CASSFVAGPSYEQYF. The CDR3 DNA reads TGTGCCAGCAGTTTTGTAGCGGGGCCCTCCTACGAGCAGTACTTC.

This clone was observed a few times. The same CDR3 arises from other DNA sequences in this sample as well. The rearrangement joins TRBV6-4 to TRBJ2-6; 7 bases are a match to TRBD1. V was clipped by 6 bases and J by 1 base; unmatched bases: 6. CDR1 is MRHNA, CDR2 SNTAGT, per germline. This CDR3 is 16 amino acids long. For the CDR3, the DNA is TGTGCCAGCAGCCCCGGGACAGTATCTGGGGCCAACGTCCTGACTTTC. Protein: CASSPGTVSGANVLTF.

This clone occurred once. The chain carries TRBV7-9 and TRBJ2-7; TRBD2 matches 8 bases. There are 15 residues in the CDR3. Germline V gene sequence: CDR1 SEHNR, CDR2 FQNEAQ (reference sequence). Germline trimming cut 3 bases from V and 1 base from J; bases unmatched to any gene: 5. CDR3 region: CASSFGAGASYEQYV. The CDR3 nucleotides are TGTGCCAGCAGCTTTGGAGCGGGGGCATCCTACGAGCAGTACGTC.

The V and J genes are TRBV27 and TRBJ2-1; D is possibly TRBD2 (6 bases). Germline-derived CDR1 and CDR2 are MNHEY and SMNVEV (reference sequence). The CDR3 totals 15 residues. The V end was cut by 4 bases, the J end by 0 bases, with 10 bases between. CDR3 protein: CASSSGGVSYNEQFF. CDR3 bases: TGTGCCAGCAGTTCCGGCGGGGTCTCCTACAATGAGCAGTTCTTC.

The chain combines TRBV18 with TRBJ2-7; D call uncertain. This CDR3 region has 13 residues. Germline assignment: CDR1 KGHSH and CDR2 LQKENI. V dropped 3 bases and J dropped 0 bases, with 6 bases sitting between them. The CDR3 nucleotides read TGTGCCAGCTCACCTTCCATCTCCTACGAGCAGTACTTC. Amino acid sequence: CASSPSISYEQYF.